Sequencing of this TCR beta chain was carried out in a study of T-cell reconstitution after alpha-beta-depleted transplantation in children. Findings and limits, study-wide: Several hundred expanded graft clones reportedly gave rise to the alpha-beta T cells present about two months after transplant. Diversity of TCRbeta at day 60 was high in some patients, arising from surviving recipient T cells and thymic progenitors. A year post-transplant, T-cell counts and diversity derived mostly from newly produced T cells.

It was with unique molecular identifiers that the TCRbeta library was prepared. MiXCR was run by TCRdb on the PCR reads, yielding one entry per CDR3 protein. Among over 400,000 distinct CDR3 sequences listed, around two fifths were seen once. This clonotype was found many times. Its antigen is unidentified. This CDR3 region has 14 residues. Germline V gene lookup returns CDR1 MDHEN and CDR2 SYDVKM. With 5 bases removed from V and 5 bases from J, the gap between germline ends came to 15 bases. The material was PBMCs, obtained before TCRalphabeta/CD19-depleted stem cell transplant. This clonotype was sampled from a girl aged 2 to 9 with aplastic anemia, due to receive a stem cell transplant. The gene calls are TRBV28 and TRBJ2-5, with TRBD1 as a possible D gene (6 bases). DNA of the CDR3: TGTGCCAGCAGTCAAAAGACAGGAACTGAGACCCAGTACTTC. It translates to CASSQKTGTETQYF.